This T cell receptor beta chain was profiled in a study of blood T cell repertoires in COVID-19 (dated by TCRdb to the early 2020s). Context from the whole study: Samples from collaborators originated in the United States, Italy and Spain and spanned both the acute and convalescent phases of COVID-19. The prospective study material was composed of cDNA or gDNA derived from T cells, B-cell-depleted T cells, or PBMCs. Deeply sampled blood TCRbeta repertoires from subjects exposed to, actively infected with, or recovered from COVID-19 were included in the dataset. The repertoires were released in a freely available public database meant as a resource for research on the immune response to SARS-CoV-2. Samples came from the ongoing ImmuneRACE study (first 160 participants) plus 1,254 subjects from 6 global collaborators. Nearly every sample came with metadata listing a de-identified subject ID, COVID-19 status, age in years and sex. HLA class I and class II types, where available, came from metadata supplied by the sample provider rather than from assay-based typing.

To note about this clone: Its antigen remains undetermined. It has no much larger one-base neighbor in the sample; base qualities were not kept.

Each collaborating institution followed its own protocols to collect whole blood in K2EDTA tubes. For TCRbeta analysis, collaborator samples were shipped as frozen whole blood, as isolated PBMCs, or as DNA extracted from either sample type. The germline V end is reduced by 1 base and the J end by 3 bases; junction bases left unmatched: 4. Based on the germline V gene, the CDR1 and CDR2 sequences are SGHDT and YYEEEE. Inclusive of the bounding cysteine and phenylalanine, the CDR3 is 16 residues long. The only DNA kept is the CDR3, 48 bases in frame from the first base. TCRbeta CDR3 regions were amplified from genomic DNA by means of the immunoSEQ Assay, a bias-controlled multiplex PCR. The paper's data handling went like this. Within the assay, amplification of reference gene primers was used to estimate how many nucleated cells each sample contained. To quantify the absolute abundance of each unique TCRbeta CDR3 rearrangement, sequence reads were collapsed and filtered. For each sample, productive Simpson clonality was calculated as the square root of Simpson's diversity index across productive rearrangements. Not all clones reach the TCRdb copy of this immuneACCESS table, which keeps in-frame sequences only. Checked studies attribute under half of the gap to unresolved V genes and leave the rest unexplained. The V and J calls and clone size come from that table; D and trimming were worked out from the DNA. This sample lists more than 200,000 clones; less than 90% were detected once. Just over 0.7% of the sample is taken by the ten largest.

The investigation overall reported the following: The quantity of clinical and demographic metadata differed by source and by participant and was supplied without curation.

This TCR was recovered from a middle-aged man with acute or convalescent COVID-19. Sequences were obtained from peripheral blood. The chain links TRBV5-6 with TRBJ2-2, with 9 junctional bases fitting TRBD2. The CDR3 sequence is CASSLRTSAYTGELFF. The nucleotide sequence reads TGTGCCAGCAGCTTGAGGACTAGCGCCTACACCGGGGAGCTGTTTTTT.